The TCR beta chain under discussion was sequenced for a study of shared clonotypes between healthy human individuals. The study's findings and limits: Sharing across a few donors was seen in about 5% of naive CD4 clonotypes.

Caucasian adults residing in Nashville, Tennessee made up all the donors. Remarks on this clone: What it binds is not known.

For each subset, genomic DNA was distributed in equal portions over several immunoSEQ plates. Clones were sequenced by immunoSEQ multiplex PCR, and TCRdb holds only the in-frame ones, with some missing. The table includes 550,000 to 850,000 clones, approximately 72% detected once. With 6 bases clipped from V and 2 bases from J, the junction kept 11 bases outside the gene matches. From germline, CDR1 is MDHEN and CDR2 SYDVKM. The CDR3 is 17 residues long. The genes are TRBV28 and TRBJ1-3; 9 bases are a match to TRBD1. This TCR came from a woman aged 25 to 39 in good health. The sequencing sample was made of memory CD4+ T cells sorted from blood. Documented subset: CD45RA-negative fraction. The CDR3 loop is CASRSPLGQGPGNTIYF. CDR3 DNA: TGTGCCAGCAGGTCCCCTTTGGGACAGGGCCCTGGAAACACCATATATTTT.